This TCR beta chain stems from a study of T cells expressing NK-cell markers. Looking at the study overall: Underlying the TCR beta repertoires were sorted CD3+CD56+NKG2C+, CD3+CD56+NKG2C- and CD3+CD56-NKG2C+ T cells. Findings and caveats of the study: Questions lingered over whether expanded NKG2C+ T cell clones were HCMV-specific.

Using the 5' RACE reads, TCRdb records one entry per CDR3 protein without DNA. The sample has 400,000 to 550,000 distinct CDR3 sequences. Germline assignment: CDR1 SGHDT and CDR2 YYEEEE. The CDR3 totals 15 residues. A remark on this clonotype: Its antigen is unidentified.

Material: blood T cells: a sorted CD56 or NKG2C T cell subset, CD4+ or CD8+ T cells, or bulk PBMC T cells (not recorded which). The chain recombines TRBV5-6 with TRBJ1-2; there is no DNA to check the TCRdb D call of TRBD1. The sequence was collected from a woman between 18 and 70 years old in good health. The CDR3 here is CASSLGAGRNYGYTF.